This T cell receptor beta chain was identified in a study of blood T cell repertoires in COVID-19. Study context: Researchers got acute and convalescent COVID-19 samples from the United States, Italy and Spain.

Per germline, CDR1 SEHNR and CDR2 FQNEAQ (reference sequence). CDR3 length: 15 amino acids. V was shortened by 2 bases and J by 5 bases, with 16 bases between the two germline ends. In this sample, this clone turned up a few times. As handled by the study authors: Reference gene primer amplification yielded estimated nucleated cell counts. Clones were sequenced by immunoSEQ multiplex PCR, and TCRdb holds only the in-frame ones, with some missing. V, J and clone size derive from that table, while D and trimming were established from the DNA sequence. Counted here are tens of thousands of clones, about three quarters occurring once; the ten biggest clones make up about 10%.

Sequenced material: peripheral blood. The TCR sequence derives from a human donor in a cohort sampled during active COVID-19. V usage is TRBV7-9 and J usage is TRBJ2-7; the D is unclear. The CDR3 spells CASSLFGESYDEQYF. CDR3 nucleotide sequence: TGTGCCAGCAGCTTATTTGGAGAAAGCTACGACGAGCAGTACTTC.